Here is one T cell receptor (beta chain) with its context. The sample belongs to a study of shared clonotypes between healthy human individuals. It was about 210 ng DNA, 25,000 to 35,000 T cell genomes, that sorted-subset replicate PCRs used. Using immunoSEQ multiplex PCR, the repertoire was profiled, and TCRdb retains in-frame clones only, with some absent. The sample includes roughly 2.4 million clones, 95% seen only once; the top ten take 0.1% to 0.15%. CDR1 is MGHDK, CDR2 SYGVNS, per germline. The CDR3 runs to 16 residues. With 2 bases removed from V and 7 bases from J, the gap between germline ends came to 17 bases.

The specimen sequenced was naive CD4+ T cells sorted from blood. Subset reported: CD45RA+ positively selected. The clonotype comes from a man aged 18-30 years in good health. V and J are TRBV25-1 and TRBJ1-4; D possibly corresponds to TRBD1 (5 bases). The CDR3: CASSEMGLSRGEKLFF. The DNA of the CDR3 is TGTGCCAGCAGTGAAATGGGGCTATCAAGGGGTGAAAAACTGTTTTTT. The full variable domain, completed using reference TRBV25-1 and TRBJ1-4, is EADIYQTPRYLVIGTGKKITLECSQTMGHDKMYWYQQDPGMELHLIHYSYGVNSTEKGDLSSESTVSRIRTEHFPLTLESARPSHTSQYLCASSEMGLSRGEKLFFGSGTQLSVL.